This TCR beta chain derives from a study of shared clonotypes between healthy human individuals. Study context: The plates for each donor numbered three CD4 naive, three CD4 memory, two CD8 naive and one CD8 memory. General observations from the study: Among donors, sharing of clonotypes was expected to be affected by sequencing depth.

Regarding this clone: Its specificity is not known.

V lost 2 bases, J lost 9 bases, and 21 bases lay in between. The germline V gene encodes CDR1 SGDLS and CDR2 YYNGEE. CDR3 length: 16 residues. Repertoires were generated with immunoSEQ multiplex PCR, while TCRdb's copy carries only in-frame clones and drops some. Altogether more than 1,200,000 clones are present, approximately 98.5% being singletons, with the ten largest covering approximately 0.38%. Sample: naive CD4+ T cells sorted from blood. The subset here: CD45RA+ positively selected. This TCR was recovered from a man aged 25-45 years in good health. This chain connects TRBV9 to TRBJ2-1, with D possibly being TRBD2 (7 bases). The CDR3 DNA reads as TGTGCCAGCAGCGTTAGGGGGGGCCCTCGGAACAGTGAGCAGTTCTTC. Encoded protein: CASSVRGGPRNSEQFF.